Listed here is a single T cell receptor (beta chain). Original processing methods: Researchers report that nucleated cell counts were estimated from reference gene primer amplification. TCRdb's table, derived via immunoSEQ multiplex PCR, lists solely in-frame clones and lacks some. Clone size and V and J calls were adopted from that table, with D and trimming inferred from the DNA. This table has 180,000 or so clones, 84% appearing once. The germline V gene encodes CDR1 SGHNT and CDR2 YENEEA. The CDR3 has 13 residues. Trimming stripped 1 base from V and 4 bases from J, with 7 bases between. These data originate in a study of blood T cell repertoires in COVID-19.

The V gene is TRBV11-3, the J gene TRBJ1-2; weak D call: TRBD1 (5 bases). The specimen sequenced was peripheral blood. The clonotype was recovered from a woman in her sixties or seventies with COVID-19, enrolled during active disease. The CDR3 sequence: CASSLAGGYGYTF. CDR3 sequence (DNA): TGTGCCAGCAGCTTAGCGGGGGGCTATGGCTACACCTTC.